Presented here are 10 T cell receptor beta chains from one specimen sequenced in a study of cytomegalovirus exposure and HLA in healthy donors (dated by TCRdb to the late 2010s). Libraries were made using the immunoSEQ multiplex PCR assay. For the multiplex PCR, a mixture combining 60 forward primers for TCR Vbeta segments and 13 reverse primers for TCR Jbeta segments was used. Drawn from immuneACCESS, this table holds only the in-frame rearrangements with V and J called that TCRdb kept. Clones are partly lost; checked studies trace under half to an unresolved V gene and leave the rest unexplained. The sample contains about 160,000 clones, about 75% of them found a single time. About 2.1% of the sample rests with the top ten. The source material was PBMCs. These receptors were taken from a female donor in good health and CMV-seronegative.

The CDR3: CASSQEERGSYEQYF. The CDR3 coding sequence is TGCGCCAGCAGCCAAGAAGAACGGGGTTCCTACGAGCAGTACTTC. This chain links TRBV4-1 with TRBJ2-7; possible D gene TRBD2, 5 bases. Deletions cut 0 bases from V and 1 base from J, with 10 bases between. CDR3 length: 15 amino acids. Germline CDR1 is MGHRA and CDR2 is YSYEKL.

The rearrangement links TRBV7-3 to TRBJ2-5; 13 positions agree with TRBD2. The germline CDR1 and CDR2 sequences are SGHTA and FQGTGA. V lost 4 bases to trimming and J lost 5 bases; unmatched junction nucleotides: 7. The CDR3 length is 16 residues. In nucleotides, the CDR3 is TGTGCCAGCAGCTCGGGACTAGCGGGATCCTCCGAGACCCAGTACTTC. This translates into CASSSGLAGSSETQYF.

This clone occurred a few times. This chain uses TRBV5-1 with TRBJ1-1, with TRBD1 matching 7 bases. Germline-derived CDR1 and CDR2 are SGHRS and YFSETQ. The CDR3 is made up of 13 amino acids. The trim removed 3 bases at V and 8 bases at J, leaving 7 bases unmatched. This CDR3 is CASSSGQAGEAFF. The CDR3 nucleotides are TGCGCCAGCAGCTCCGGACAGGCTGGCGAAGCTTTCTTT. The full variable domain, rest sourced from reference TRBV5-1 and TRBJ1-1, is KAGVTQTPRYLIKTRGQQVTLSCSPISGHRSVSWYQQTPGQGLQFLFEYFSETQRNKGNFPGRFSGRQFSNSRSEMNVSTLELGDSALYLCASSSGQAGEAFFGQGTRLTVV.

The chain couples TRBV27 to TRBJ1-5; 7 bases map to TRBD1. Trimming cost V 5 bases and J 7 bases; bases outside gene matches: 14. CDR3 size: 16 residues. Germline values: CDR1 MNHEY, CDR2 SMNVEV (reference sequence). This chain's CDR3 is CASSPSGGGLRQPQHF. DNA of the CDR3: TGTGCCAGCAGTCCATCAGGGGGAGGACTGAGGCAGCCCCAGCATTTT.

This clone turned up a few times. The chain links TRBV19 to TRBJ2-7; 8 bases fit TRBD1. From germline, CDR1 is LNHDA and CDR2 SQIVND (reference sequence). This CDR3 is 14 amino acids long. V dropped 5 bases and J dropped 6; count of bases not matched to a gene: 9. CDR3 coding DNA: TGTGCCAGTAGTGTTCCCGGGACAGGTGGCGAGCAGTACTTC. Translation gives CASSVPGTGGEQYF. Looking up the rest from reference TRBV19 and TRBJ2-7 gives the full variable domain: DGGITQSPKYLFRKEGQNVTLSCEQNLNHDAMYWYRQDPGQGLRLIYYSQIVNDFQKGDIAEGYSVSREKKESFPLTVTSAQKNPTAFYLCASSVPGTGGEQYFGPGTRLTVT.

This chain uses TRBV5-1 with TRBJ2-7, with a possible D match to TRBD2 (7 bases). Germline V gene data show CDR1 as SGHRS and CDR2 as YFSETQ. V was clipped by 4 bases and J by 4 bases, with 18 bases between them. The length of the CDR3 is 15 residues. This chain's CDR3 is CASSPSGGEGYEQYF. In nucleotides, the CDR3 is TGCGCCAGCAGCCCCTCGGGGGGCGAAGGATACGAGCAGTACTTC.

The chain carries TRBV30 and TRBJ1-1, with D uncertain. CDR1 is GTSNPN and CDR2 is SVGIG in the germline V gene (reference sequence). The V end was cut by 4 bases, the J end by 0 bases, with 6 bases between. The CDR3 consists of 12 residues. CDR3 nucleotide sequence: TGTGCCTGGATTTCTATGAACACTGAAGCTTTCTTT. Translating it yields CAWISMNTEAFF.

The sample holds one count of this clone. V usage is TRBV5-1 and J usage is TRBJ1-2; TRBD1 agrees at 9 bases. Germline CDR1 is SGHRS and CDR2 is YFSETQ. The length of the CDR3 is 14 residues. J gave up 4 bases and V 4 bases, and 5 bases lay outside the gene matches. This CDR3 reads CASSMGQGVYGYTF. The CDR3 DNA reads TGCGCCAGCAGCATGGGACAGGGAGTCTATGGCTACACCTTC.

There are a few counts of this clone. This chain joins TRBV6-5 and TRBJ2-7, with 11 bases fitting TRBD2. This CDR3 region has 15 residues. V was pared by 6 bases and J by 3 bases, with 7 bases of the junction left unmatched. CDR1 is MNHEY, CDR2 SVGAGI, per germline. CDR3 coding DNA: TGTGCCAGCAGCCTCCCACTAGCGGGAGTCTACGAGCAGTACTTC. It codes for CASSLPLAGVYEQYF.

The V call is TRBV9, the J call TRBJ1-3, with D perhaps matching TRBD1 (5 bases). Trimming shortened V by 4 bases and J by 3 bases, and 8 bases separated the two germline ends. The germline V gene has CDR1 SGDLS and CDR2 YYNGEE. The CDR3 extends over 13 amino acids. The CDR3 reads CASSLGGGNTIYF. The CDR3 region has the DNA TGTGCCAGCAGCCTGGGGGGTGGAAACACCATATATTTT.